This T cell receptor (beta chain) is from a study of cytomegalovirus exposure and HLA in healthy donors. Turning to the study itself: Counted in an early data release were tens of millions of unique TCRs from HLA-typed donors.

Germline V CDR1 and CDR2: MGHRA, YSYEKL. This CDR3 comprises 16 residues. J gave up 2 bases and V 2 bases, and 9 bases lay outside the gene matches. 60 Vbeta and 13 Jbeta primers were used in PCR. Method: immunoSEQ multiplex PCR; TCRdb's copy keeps in-frame clones and lacks some. Found here are some 180,000 clones, roughly a tenth of them singletons; the top ten hold approximately 1.5%. These donors, healthy bone marrow donors, were studied. The TCR sequence derives from a woman aged 25-40 years in good health and CMV-seropositive. V usage is TRBV4-1 and J usage is TRBJ2-7; 7 bases agree with TRBD2. Sequencing was carried out using PBMCs. The CDR3 region is CASSQKPPGGTYEQYF. The CDR3 coding sequence is TGCGCCAGCAGCCAAAAACCCCCGGGGGGAACCTACGAGCAGTACTTC.